This TCR beta chain was documented in a study of T-cell memory formation after mild COVID-19. Whole-study context: The TCR clusters were mostly specific to one donor. Points from the study as a whole: Within pre-infection memory, some responding clones were found, suggesting cross-reactive memory joined.

TCRdb itself ran the 5' RACE reads through MiXCR, one entry per CDR3 protein. The table includes fewer than 600,000 distinct CDR3 sequences, less than 25% detected once. Trimming removed 4 bases from V and 10 bases from J, with 21 bases in between. Germline V gene data show CDR1 as SGDLS and CDR2 as YYNGEE. This CDR3 is built from 15 residues. This clonotype was found a few times. As yet, its antigen is unknown. The sequence was obtained from an adult woman who had mild COVID-19 (a few samples of this study predate the infection). Cell type and time point are not known. V usage is TRBV9 and J usage is TRBJ2-1, with a possible D match to TRBD1 (5 bases). The sample comprised PBMCs or a T cell subset sorted from them (not recorded which). As DNA, the CDR3 is TGTGCCAGCAGCCCCCCCTCGGTTGGGGCATACGAGCAGTTCTTC. It codes for CASSPPSVGAYEQFF. Filled out from reference TRBV9 and TRBJ2-1, the complete variable domain reads DSGVTQTPKHLITATGQRVTLRCSPRSGDLSVYWYQQSLDQGLQFLIQYYNGEERAKGNILERFSAQQFPDLHSELNLSSLELGDSALYFCASSPPSVGAYEQFFGPGTRLTVL.